A selection of T cell receptor beta chains follows, all from one sample in a study of blood T cell repertoires in COVID-19. Sequenced by immunoSEQ multiplex PCR; TCRdb stores in-frame clones only, minus some. The repertoire has some 200,000 clones, around 80% of them found once; the top ten carry 15% to 20%. Sequenced material: PBMCs or T cells enriched from blood (not recorded which). These receptor sequences come from a woman aged 50 to 60 who had recovered from COVID-19. The CDR3 runs from the conserved cysteine through the conserved F or W. D genes are given only for firm matches. The size field is filled for only some rows; it gives once, few, many or a size class.

size	J	D	V	DNA	CDR3
few	TRBJ1-1	-	TRBV10-3	TGTGCCATCATGGGGGCGCGTTACACTGAAGCTTTCTTT	CAIMGARYTEAFF
-	TRBJ1-6	-	TRBV4-2	TGTGCCAGCAGCCGGGAGACGAGGGAGGATTCACCCCTCCACTTT	CASSRETREDSPLHF
-	TRBJ2-7	-	TRBV5-1	TGCGCCAGCAGTTCTTCACCCAAGAGCTCCTACGAGCAGTACTTC	CASSSSPKSSYEQYF
once	TRBJ1-1	-	TRBV9	TGTGCCAGCAACTCGCCGGGGAACACTGAGGCTTTCTTT	CASNSPGNTEAFF
-	TRBJ2-7	-	TRBV9	TGTGCCAGCAGCGTATCAGAGGGCTACGAGCAGTACTTC	CASSVSEGYEQYF
-	TRBJ2-1	-	TRBV29-1	TGCAGCGGATCCCCGCGGGACAGCTTGTGGAAGCAGTTCTTC	CSGSPRDSLWKQFF
once	TRBJ2-1	-	TRBV5-8	TGTGCCAGCAGCTGGGTGGGGGGTCTCTACAATGAGCAGTTCTTC	CASSWVGGLYNEQFF
-	TRBJ2-3	TRBD2	TRBV5-6	TGTGCCAGCAGCGCCCTAACTAGCGGGATGGATACGCAGTATTTT	CASSALTSGMDTQYF
few	TRBJ2-2	TRBD2	TRBV5-1	TGCGCCAGCAGCCCTAGGGTAGCGGGAGGACCGAACACCGGGGAGCTGTTTTTT	CASSPRVAGGPNTGELFF
-	TRBJ1-1	-	TRBV28	TGTGCCAGCAGTTCTTACAGGGAAGTTCGAAACGAAGCTTTCTTT	CASSSYREVRNEAFF
-	TRBJ1-5	-	TRBV11-2	TGTGCCAGCAGTCCAGATCGCGGCGGCAATCAGCCCCAGCATTTT	CASSPDRGGNQPQHF
-	TRBJ2-5	-	TRBV7-8	TGTGCCAGCAGCTTCAGGGCCGGCAGGACCCAGTACTTC	CASSFRAGRTQYF
few	TRBJ2-1	TRBD2	TRBV10-3	TGTGCCATCAGTGACTCCAGGACTAGTGAGGTACGTGAGCAGTTCTTC	CAISDSRTSEVREQFF
-	TRBJ2-7	-	TRBV4-2	TGTGCCAGCAGCCAAACGATCGGTACCTACGAGCAGTACTTC	CASSQTIGTYEQYF
-	TRBJ2-1	TRBD2	TRBV7-9	TGTGCCAGCAGCCTTGGGACTAGCGCCTCCTTGCAGCAGTTCTTC	CASSLGTSASLQQFF
-	TRBJ2-7	TRBD2	TRBV5-4	TGTGCCAGCAGCTTGGCCCCCGGGACTAGCGGCGCCTACGAGCAGTACTTC	CASSLAPGTSGAYEQYF
once	TRBJ2-2	-	TRBV2	TGTGCCAGCAGTGAATCTGAGGTGCTGTTTTTT	CASSESEVLFF
-	TRBJ2-2	-	TRBV6-5	TGTGCCAGCAGTAGGGACTTAAACACCGGGGAGCTGTTTTTT	CASSRDLNTGELFF
-	TRBJ2-2	-	TRBV24-1	TGTGCCACCAGCAGGGGTCAGAACACCGGGGAGCTGTTTTTT	CATSRGQNTGELFF
-	TRBJ1-2	-	TRBV3-1/TRBV3-2	TGTGCCAGCAGCCAAGACAGAAACTATGGCTACACCTTC	CASSQDRNYGYTF
-	TRBJ1-6	-	TRBV18	TGTGCCAGCTCACCGATAGGAGGGACGTTTTACTTT	CASSPIGGTFYF
-	TRBJ2-3	-	TRBV18	TGTGCCAGCTCACCCCCTAGCACAGATACGCAGTATTTT	CASSPPSTDTQYF
few	TRBJ2-5	TRBD1	TRBV9	TGTGCCAGCAGCGTAGTGGGACAGGGAGAAGAGACCCAGTACTTC	CASSVVGQGEETQYF
-	TRBJ1-3	-	TRBV7-8	TGTGCCAGCAGCACCCGCCCCCTATATCTCTCTGGAAACACCATATATTTT	CASSTRPLYLSGNTIYF
-	TRBJ1-1	-	TRBV27	TGTGCCAGCAGTTTAAGGTTACAGGAGAACACTGAAGCTTTCTTT	CASSLRLQENTEAFF
-	TRBJ2-3	-	TRBV19	TGTGCCAGTAGTATGAGGGTCTTTGGAGATACGCAGTATTTT	CASSMRVFGDTQYF
-	TRBJ1-6	-	TRBV18	TGTGCCAGCTCACCACGTGGCTCCCTAGATAATAATTCACCCCTCCACTTT	CASSPRGSLDNNSPLHF
-	TRBJ2-7	TRBD1	TRBV29-1	TGCAGCGTTGGGACAGGCTCCTACGAGCAGTACTTC	CSVGTGSYEQYF
-	TRBJ1-1	-	TRBV7-9	TGTGCCAGCAGCTTAGCTGCCGGAGCTTTCTTT	CASSLAAGAFF
-	TRBJ1-2	-	TRBV7-2	TGTGCCAGCAGCTTAGAACTGGGGAGCGGCTACACCTTC	CASSLELGSGYTF
-	TRBJ1-5	TRBD1	TRBV7-9	TGTGCCAGCAGCTCGACAGGGGGTCAGGGCAATCAGCCCCAGCATTTT	CASSSTGGQGNQPQHF
-	TRBJ2-1	-	TRBV4-1	TGCGCCAGCAGCCAAGACCTCGGGTCCAGCTCCTACAATGAGCAGTTCTTC	CASSQDLGSSSYNEQFF
-	TRBJ1-2	TRBD1	TRBV5-6	TGTGCCAGCAGCCACGGGACAGCCCCAGGGGGCTACACCTTC	CASSHGTAPGGYTF
few	TRBJ2-3	-	TRBV4-1	TGCGCCAGCAGCCAAGAATGGTCTAGCGGCACAGATACGCAGTATTTT	CASSQEWSSGTDTQYF
-	TRBJ2-1	-	TRBV11-3	TGTGCCAGCAGCCCCAGCAGCGTCAATGAGCAGTTCTTC	CASSPSSVNEQFF
-	TRBJ2-3	-	TRBV4-1	TGCGCCAGCAGCCCCCGGACTGGTACAGATACGCAGTATTTT	CASSPRTGTDTQYF
-	TRBJ1-2	-	TRBV3-1/TRBV3-2	TGTGCCAGCAGCCGAGACGGTAACTATGGCTACACCTTC	CASSRDGNYGYTF
once	TRBJ2-7	TRBD2	TRBV7-8	TGTGCCAGCAGCTCTGGACTAGCGGGAGGCACGGGGACCTACGAGCAGTACTTC	CASSSGLAGGTGTYEQYF
-	TRBJ2-1	TRBD2	TRBV7-2	TGTGCCAGCAGCTTAGGACTAGCGGGAGGCAATGAGCAGTTCTTC	CASSLGLAGGNEQFF
-	TRBJ1-4	-	TRBV5-1	TGCGCCAGCAGCTTGATGGGGGCGGATGAAAAACTGTTTTTT	CASSLMGADEKLFF
-	TRBJ2-3	TRBD1	TRBV29-1	TGCAGCGTTGAAGTTTGGGACAGTTCTAGCACAGATACGCAGTATTTT	CSVEVWDSSSTDTQYF
-	TRBJ1-5	-	TRBV19	TGTGCCAGTAGTATAGCGGGTCAGCCCCAGCATTTT	CASSIAGQPQHF
once	TRBJ2-1	-	TRBV28	TGTGCCTCACTGGGGTCTAGTACGGGGAATGAGCAGTTCTTC	CASLGSSTGNEQFF
-	TRBJ2-3	TRBD2	TRBV4-2	TGTGCCAGCAGCCAAGATGGTCCTAGCGGGAGGTTTGATACGCAGTATTTT	CASSQDGPSGRFDTQYF
-	TRBJ2-7	TRBD2	TRBV25-1	TGTGCCAGCAGTGGAGCGGGGGAGCGTTTCTACGAGCAGTACTTC	CASSGAGERFYEQYF
once	TRBJ2-1	TRBD2	TRBV7-3	TGTGCCAGCAGCCTGAGCGGACTAGCGGGAGGTCGTGGTGAGCAGTTCTTC	CASSLSGLAGGRGEQFF
-	TRBJ2-2	TRBD2	TRBV3-1/TRBV3-2	TGTGCCAGCAGCGCGACTAGCGGCATAAGAGCCGGGGAGCTGTTTTTT	CASSATSGIRAGELFF
few	TRBJ1-1	-	TRBV12-3/TRBV12-4	TGTGCCAGCAGCTTGCTACCCCGGGAAGCTTTCTTT	CASSLLPREAFF